A single sample is the source of the 2 T cell receptor beta chains below, sequenced in a study of CD4+ T cells in melanoma (dated by TCRdb to the early 2020s). The method was the immunoSEQ multiplex PCR assay. TCRdb retrieved this table from immuneACCESS and kept in-frame rearrangements only. Not all clones are present; in checked studies, unresolved V genes account for under half, and no reason is known for the remainder. The sample table lists about 50,000 clones, about 88% of them with a count of one. The ten largest account for about 12% of the sample. Sequences were obtained from peripheral blood. The receptor source for this set is a human donor with melanoma.

The rearrangement links TRBV9 to TRBJ1-2; D is uncertain. V lost 3 bases and J 4 bases, leaving 7 bases between the germline ends. Germline V CDR1 and CDR2: SGDLS, YYNGEE. The length of the CDR3 is 12 residues. The CDR3 reads CASSADFYGYTF. The CDR3 coding sequence is TGTGCCAGCAGCGCCGATTTCTATGGCTACACCTTC.

The chain links TRBV4-1 to TRBJ2-2; TRBD1 matches 7 bases. The CDR3 extends over 17 amino acids. Germline-derived CDR1 and CDR2 are MGHRA and YSYEKL. Germline trimming cut 1 base from V and 3 bases from J; bases unmatched to any gene: 8. The CDR3 DNA follows: TGCGCCAGCAGCCAAGTGGCGACAGGGAGTTACACCGGGGAGCTGTTTTTT. As protein: CASSQVATGSYTGELFF.